Listed below are T cell receptor beta chains from one sample, sequenced in a study of control samples from healthy donors and cancer patients. The repertoire was sequenced with immunoSEQ multiplex PCR; TCRdb's copy has only in-frame clones and lacks some. The sample lists about 98,000 clones, approximately 81% occurring once. Sequences were obtained from blood. The receptor set was obtained from a woman aged 25 to 39 in good health. CDR3s include the opening cysteine and the closing phenylalanine or tryptophan. A D gene is named only where the DNA matches it firmly. Expanded clones are given a class, and other clones once, few, many or no size at all.

j_call: TRBJ2-7
clone_size: NA
d_call: NA
v_call: TRBV12-5
cdr3_aa: CASGSDTSSYEQYF
cdr3_nt: TGTGCTAGTGGTTCGGACACGAGCTCCTACGAGCAGTACTTC

j_call: TRBJ1-2
clone_size: NA
d_call: TRBD1
v_call: TRBV7-2
cdr3_aa: CASSPRDSNYGYTF
cdr3_nt: TGTGCCAGCAGCCCGCGGGACAGTAACTATGGCTACACCTTC

j_call: TRBJ1-1
clone_size: NA
d_call: NA
v_call: TRBV19
cdr3_aa: CASSIAKGAEAFF
cdr3_nt: TGTGCCAGTAGTATCGCGAAAGGGGCTGAAGCTTTCTTT

j_call: TRBJ1-2
clone_size: NA
d_call: TRBD1
v_call: TRBV18
cdr3_aa: CASSGQGGYGYTF
cdr3_nt: TGTGCCAGCTCGGGACAGGGAGGCTATGGCTACACCTTC

j_call: TRBJ1-2
clone_size: few
d_call: TRBD1
v_call: TRBV29-1
cdr3_aa: CSVDVGQGAYGYTF
cdr3_nt: TGCAGCGTTGACGTCGGACAGGGGGCCTATGGCTACACCTTC

j_call: TRBJ1-2
clone_size: NA
d_call: NA
v_call: TRBV5-4
cdr3_aa: CASSGVTAGAYGYTF
cdr3_nt: TGTGCCAGCAGCGGTGTTACGGCAGGCGCCTATGGCTACACCTTC

j_call: TRBJ2-1
clone_size: few
d_call: NA
v_call: TRBV30
cdr3_aa: CAWSGRGPRNEQFF
cdr3_nt: TGTGCCTGGAGTGGCCGGGGACCCAGAAATGAGCAGTTCTTC

j_call: TRBJ1-1
clone_size: NA
d_call: TRBD1
v_call: TRBV18
cdr3_aa: CASSPMTGLNTEAFF
cdr3_nt: TGTGCCAGCTCACCCATGACAGGGTTGAACACTGAAGCTTTCTTT

j_call: TRBJ2-1
clone_size: NA
d_call: TRBD1
v_call: TRBV29-1
cdr3_aa: CSVRTGFYNEQFF
cdr3_nt: TGCAGCGTCCGGACAGGGTTCTACAATGAGCAGTTCTTC

j_call: TRBJ2-2
clone_size: once
d_call: NA
v_call: TRBV23-1
cdr3_aa: CASVPLGGRDTGELFF
cdr3_nt: TGCGCCAGCGTTCCTTTGGGGGGTAGGGACACCGGGGAGCTGTTTTTT

j_call: TRBJ2-7
clone_size: NA
d_call: NA
v_call: TRBV12-3/TRBV12-4
cdr3_aa: CASRAGSSYEQYF
cdr3_nt: TGTGCCAGCAGGGCAGGGAGCTCCTACGAGCAGTACTTC

j_call: TRBJ1-6
clone_size: NA
d_call: NA
v_call: TRBV19
cdr3_aa: CASMLDGDSYNSPLHF
cdr3_nt: TGTGCCAGTATGCTGGACGGCGACTCCTATAATTCACCCCTCCACTTT

j_call: TRBJ2-3
clone_size: few
d_call: TRBD2
v_call: TRBV19
cdr3_aa: CASGGTSGGATDTQYF
cdr3_nt: TGTGCCAGTGGGGGGACTAGCGGGGGCGCCACAGATACGCAGTATTTT